The next 13 T cell receptor beta chains were all read from a single sample in a study of T cell responses to AZD1222 COVID-19 vaccine. TCRdb keeps only in-frame clones here, not all; method: immunoSEQ multiplex PCR. The table shows approximately 120,000 clones, with less than 90% occurring only once. Sample: peripheral blood, taken on day 0 of AZD1222 vaccination. All receptors come from an adult in good health.

The V and J genes are TRBV5-4 and TRBJ2-7; 10 nucleotides line up with TRBD2. Germline CDR1 is SGHNT and CDR2 is YYREEE (reference sequence). The CDR3 spans 16 residues. Trimming removed 4 bases from V and 1 base from J; junction bases left unmatched: 8. In nucleotides, the CDR3 is TGTGCCAGCAGCCAGGGACTAGCGCCGGGGTCCTACGAGCAGTACTTC. Protein product: CASSQGLAPGSYEQYF.

The chain carries TRBV20-1 and TRBJ1-6; D unresolved. There are 14 residues in the CDR3. Between the trimmed V and J ends, which lost 3 bases and 10 bases, there was a span of 16 bases. Germline values: CDR1 DFQATT, CDR2 SNEGSKA (reference sequence). DNA for the CDR3: TGCAGTGCTAGTAAGGCCCGGGATGGATCACCCCTCCACTTT. Translation gives CSASKARDGSPLHF.

The genes are TRBV30 and TRBJ1-1, with unresolved D. Germline V gene sequence: CDR1 GTSNPN, CDR2 SVGIG (reference sequence). The CDR3 loop spans 11 amino acids. Trimming stripped 0 bases from V and 4 bases from J, with 3 bases between. The CDR3 DNA sequence: TGTGCCTGGAGTGTGGGCACTGAAGCTTTCTTT. This codes for CAWSVGTEAFF.

The chain employs TRBV4-3 and TRBJ1-3, with D hard to call. V was shortened by 0 bases and J by 7 bases, with 13 bases between the two germline ends. The CDR3 is 15 residues long. Germline-derived CDR1 and CDR2 are LGHNA and YSLEER. CDR3 sequence reads: CASSQDHLGGNTIYF. Here the CDR3 DNA reads TGCGCCAGCAGCCAAGATCACCTGGGCGGGAACACCATATATTTT.

The CDR3, as DNA: TGTGCCAGCAGACCCGGGGTCCAAGAGACCCAGTACTTC. Translated: CASRPGVQETQYF. The rearrangement links TRBV2 to TRBJ2-5, with TRBD2 as a possible D gene (5 bases). With 6 bases removed from V and 1 base from J, the gap between germline ends came to 9 bases. The CDR3 extends over 13 amino acids. The germline V gene has CDR1 SNHLY and CDR2 FYNNEI.

This rearrangement joins TRBV29-1 to TRBJ1-2; D remains unclear. Trimming cost V 6 bases and J 6 bases, with 17 bases left between them. This CDR3 has 13 residues. CDR1 is SQVTM and CDR2 is ANQGSEA in the germline V gene. The CDR3, as DNA: TGCAGCGTCTCAAAAACAACGAATGATGGCTACACCTTC. Its translation is CSVSKTTNDGYTF.

The V and J genes are TRBV14 and TRBJ1-2; D unresolved. With 4 bases removed from V and 0 bases from J, the gap between germline ends came to 12 bases. Looked up from germline, CDR1 is SGHDN and CDR2 is FVKESK. The CDR3 length is 15 residues. Written as DNA, the CDR3 is TGTGCCAGCAGCCTTATGGGAATAGCTAACTATGGCTACACCTTC. Residues: CASSLMGIANYGYTF.

This clone was detected once. The chain employs TRBV15 and TRBJ2-1; 7 nucleotides line up with TRBD2. Germline trimming cut 4 bases from V and 5 bases from J; bases unmatched to any gene: 11. The CDR3 runs 16 residues. CDR1 is LNHNV, CDR2 YYDKDF, per germline (reference sequence). CDR3 nucleotide sequence: TGTGCCACCAGCACTTTATTGGGCGGGAGCCACAATGAGCAGTTCTTC. It codes for CATSTLLGGSHNEQFF.

This clone was counted between two and nine times. The chain joins TRBV4-2 to TRBJ2-7; 10 bases map to TRBD2. CDR3 length: 17 residues. J gave up 4 bases and V 3 bases, and 12 bases lay outside the gene matches. The germline CDR1 and CDR2 sequences are LGHNA and YNFKEQ. The CDR3 spells CASSQFYPTSGKYEQYF. The CDR3 region has the DNA TGTGCCAGCAGCCAGTTTTATCCAACTAGCGGGAAGTACGAGCAGTACTTC.

The rearrangement links TRBV6-5 to TRBJ2-1; 8 nucleotides align to TRBD1. From germline, CDR1 is MNHEY and CDR2 SVGAGI. The CDR3 length is 15 residues. Unmatched junction bases numbered 8, after V lost 6 bases and J lost 4 bases. Written as DNA, the CDR3 is TGTGCCAGCAGAATACCAGGGGGCTCATACAATGAGCAGTTCTTC. Its translation: CASRIPGGSYNEQFF.

The chain has TRBV6-4 and TRBJ2-3, with D unclear. Per germline, CDR1 MRHNA and CDR2 SNTAGT. Between the trimmed V and J ends, which lost 5 bases and 1 base, there was a span of 10 bases. The CDR3 extends over 14 amino acids. The DNA of the CDR3 is TGTGCCAGCAGTAGCAAATTCGGCACAGATACGCAGTATTTT. Its translation: CASSSKFGTDTQYF.

This chain connects TRBV19 to TRBJ2-4; TRBD1 matches 9 bases. The J segment lost 7 bases and the V segment lost 6 bases, leaving 7 bases of the junction unmatched. The CDR3 has 14 amino acids. From germline, CDR1 is LNHDA and CDR2 SQIVND (reference sequence). In DNA, the CDR3 is TGTGCCAGTAGCGGACAGGGGACGGGGAACATTCAGTACTTC. Protein: CASSGQGTGNIQYF.

The gene calls are TRBV7-3 and TRBJ2-7, with D unclear. Germline CDR1 is SGHTA and CDR2 is FQGTGA. The V end was cut by 3 bases, the J end by 2 bases, with 11 bases between. This CDR3 contains 14 residues. In DNA form, the CDR3 reads TGTGCCAGCAGCTTTGGTATGACCCCCTACGAGCAGTACTTC. It is translated as CASSFGMTPYEQYF.